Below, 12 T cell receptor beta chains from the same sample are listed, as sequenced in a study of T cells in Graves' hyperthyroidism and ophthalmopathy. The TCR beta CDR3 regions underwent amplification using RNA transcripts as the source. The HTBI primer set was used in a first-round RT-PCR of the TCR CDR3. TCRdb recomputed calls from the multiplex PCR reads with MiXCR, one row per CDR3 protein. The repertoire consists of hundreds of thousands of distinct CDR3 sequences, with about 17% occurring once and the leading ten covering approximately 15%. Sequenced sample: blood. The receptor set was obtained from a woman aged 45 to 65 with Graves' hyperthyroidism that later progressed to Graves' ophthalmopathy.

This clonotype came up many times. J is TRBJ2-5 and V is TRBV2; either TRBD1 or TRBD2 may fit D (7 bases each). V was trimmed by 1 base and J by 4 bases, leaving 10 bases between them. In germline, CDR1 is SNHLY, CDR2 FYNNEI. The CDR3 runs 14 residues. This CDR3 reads CASSEVRGGETQYF. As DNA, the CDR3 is TGTGCCAGCAGTGAAGTCAGGGGGGGAGAGACCCAGTACTTC.

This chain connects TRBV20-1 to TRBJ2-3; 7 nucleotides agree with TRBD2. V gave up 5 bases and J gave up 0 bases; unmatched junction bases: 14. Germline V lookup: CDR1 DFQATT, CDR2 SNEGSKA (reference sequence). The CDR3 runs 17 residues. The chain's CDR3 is CSAPLYGGGTSTDTQYF. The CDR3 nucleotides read TGCAGTGCTCCTTTATATGGGGGGGGAACTAGCACAGATACGCAGTATTTT.

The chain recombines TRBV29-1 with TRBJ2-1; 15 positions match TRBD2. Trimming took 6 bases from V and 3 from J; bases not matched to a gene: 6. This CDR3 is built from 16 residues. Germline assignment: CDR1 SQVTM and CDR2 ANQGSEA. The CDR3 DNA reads TGCAGCGTCGCTGGGACTAGCGGGGGGATCTACAATGAGCAGTTCTTC. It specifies CSVAGTSGGIYNEQFF.

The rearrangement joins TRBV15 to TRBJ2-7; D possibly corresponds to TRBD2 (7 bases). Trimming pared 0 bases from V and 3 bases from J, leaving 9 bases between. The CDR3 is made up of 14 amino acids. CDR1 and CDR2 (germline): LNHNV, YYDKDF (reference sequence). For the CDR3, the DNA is TGTGCCACCAGCAGAGAGGGGGGGCTCTACGAGCAGTACTTC. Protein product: CATSREGGLYEQYF.

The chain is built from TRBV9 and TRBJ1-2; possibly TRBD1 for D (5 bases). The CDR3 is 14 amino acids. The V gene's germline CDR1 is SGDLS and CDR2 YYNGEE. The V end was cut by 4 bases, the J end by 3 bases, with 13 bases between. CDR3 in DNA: TGTGCCAGCAGCTCCCTGGGGCTGGACTATGGCTACACCTTC. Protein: CASSSLGLDYGYTF.

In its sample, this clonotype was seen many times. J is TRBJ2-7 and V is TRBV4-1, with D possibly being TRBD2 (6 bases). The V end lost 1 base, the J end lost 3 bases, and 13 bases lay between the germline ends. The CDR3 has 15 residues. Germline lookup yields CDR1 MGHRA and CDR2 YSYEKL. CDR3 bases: TGCGCCAGCAGCCAAGGGTCGACTAGATTCTACGAGCAGTACTTC. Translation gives CASSQGSTRFYEQYF.

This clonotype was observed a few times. This CDR3 reads CASSMIGETQYF. The CDR3 nucleotides are TGTGCCAGCAGCATGATAGGGGAGACCCAGTACTTC. This chain connects TRBV7-9 to TRBJ2-5; no clear D. The CDR3 totals 12 residues. The V and J ends lost 5 bases and 5 bases respectively, with 9 bases between them. CDR1 and CDR2 from the germline V gene are SEHNR and FQNEAQ (reference sequence).

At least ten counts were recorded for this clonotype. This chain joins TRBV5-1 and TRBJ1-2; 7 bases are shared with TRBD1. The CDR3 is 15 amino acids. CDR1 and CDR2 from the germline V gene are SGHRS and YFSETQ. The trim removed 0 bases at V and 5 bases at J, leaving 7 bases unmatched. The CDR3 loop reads CASSLETGRTYGYTF. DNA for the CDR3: TGCGCCAGCAGCTTGGAGACAGGGCGAACGTATGGCTACACCTTC.

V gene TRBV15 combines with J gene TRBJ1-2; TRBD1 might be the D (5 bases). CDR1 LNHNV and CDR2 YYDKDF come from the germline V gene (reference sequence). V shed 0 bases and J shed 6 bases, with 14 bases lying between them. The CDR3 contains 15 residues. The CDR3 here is CATSREMAGFNGYTF. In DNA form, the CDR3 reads TGTGCCACCAGCAGAGAAATGGCAGGGTTTAATGGCTACACCTTC. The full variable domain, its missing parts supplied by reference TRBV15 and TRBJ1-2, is DAMVIQNPRYQVTQFGKPVTLSCSQTLNHNVMYWYQQKSSQAPKLLFHYYDKDFNNEADTPDNFQSRRPNTSFCFLDIRSPGLGDTAMYLCATSREMAGFNGYTFGSGTRLTVV.

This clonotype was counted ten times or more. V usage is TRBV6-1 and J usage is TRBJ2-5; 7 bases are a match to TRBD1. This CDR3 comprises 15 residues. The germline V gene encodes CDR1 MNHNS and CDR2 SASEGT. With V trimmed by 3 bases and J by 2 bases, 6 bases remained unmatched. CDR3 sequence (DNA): TGTGCCAGCAGTGATTCGAGGGGGCGGCAAGAGACCCAGTACTTC. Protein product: CASSDSRGRQETQYF.

The DNA of the CDR3 is TGTGCCAGCAGCCAACAAGGGGCAGCCTTTGGGACCGGGGAGCTGTTTTTT. Residues: CASSQQGAAFGTGELFF. The chain employs TRBV14 and TRBJ2-2; maybe TRBD1 (5 bases). CDR3 length: 17 residues. Germline values: CDR1 SGHDN, CDR2 FVKESK. V lost 2 bases to trimming and J lost 5 bases, with 18 bases between them.

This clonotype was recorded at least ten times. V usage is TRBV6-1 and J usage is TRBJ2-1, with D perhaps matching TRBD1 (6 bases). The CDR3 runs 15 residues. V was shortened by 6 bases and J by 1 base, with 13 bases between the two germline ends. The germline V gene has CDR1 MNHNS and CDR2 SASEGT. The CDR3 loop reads CASRPTGLSYNEQFF. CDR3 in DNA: TGTGCCAGCAGGCCTACAGGGTTGTCCTACAATGAGCAGTTCTTC.